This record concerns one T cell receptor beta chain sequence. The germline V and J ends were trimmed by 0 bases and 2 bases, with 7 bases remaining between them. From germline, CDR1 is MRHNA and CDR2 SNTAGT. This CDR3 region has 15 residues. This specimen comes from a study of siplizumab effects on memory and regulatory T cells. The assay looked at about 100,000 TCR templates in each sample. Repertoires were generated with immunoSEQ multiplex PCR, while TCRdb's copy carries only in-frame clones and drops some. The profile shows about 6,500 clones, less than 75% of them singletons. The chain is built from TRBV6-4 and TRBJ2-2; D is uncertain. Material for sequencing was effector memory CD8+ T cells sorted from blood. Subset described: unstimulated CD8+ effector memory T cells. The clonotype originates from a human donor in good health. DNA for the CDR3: TGTGCCAGCAGTGACTCTGAGACTAACACCGGGGAGCTGTTTTTT. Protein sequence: CASSDSETNTGELFF.